This is a list of T cell receptor beta chains from one sample in a study of OX40 agonist ivuxolimab in advanced cancers. This table comes from immunoSEQ multiplex PCR, and its TCRdb copy is limited to in-frame clones, with some not included. The sample includes 70,000 or so clones, more than 85% of them seen just once. Here the sequenced sample was CD4+ or CD8+ T cells sorted from blood, taken in a trial of the OX40 agonist ivuxolimab. These receptors all come from an adult with an advanced solid tumor such as melanoma, head and neck, liver or kidney cancer. Each CDR3 is given with its conserved first and last residue. A D gene is named only where the DNA matches it firmly. Size is omitted from some rows. Given values are once, few, many or a class for expanded clones.

j_call v_call clone_size d_call cdr3_nt cdr3_aa
TRBJ1-6 TRBV27 - - TGTGCCAGCAGTCTCATGCTGTCCTATAATTCACCCCTCCACTTT CASSLMLSYNSPLHF
TRBJ1-1 TRBV10-3 once - TGTGCCATCAGTGAGTCTTGGAGACAGACGGGGTATAACACTGAAGCTTTCTTT CAISESWRQTGYNTEAFF
TRBJ2-1 TRBV11-2 - - TGTGCCAGCAGCTTAGGTGTGTACAATGAGCAGTTCTTC CASSLGVYNEQFF
TRBJ2-1 TRBV19 - - TGTGCCAGTACATTGGGGGGACACAATGAGCAGTTCTTC CASTLGGHNEQFF
TRBJ1-6 TRBV13 - - TGTGCCAGCAGCTCCAGACAGGAAAATTCACCCCTCCACTTT CASSSRQENSPLHF
TRBJ1-2 TRBV13 once TRBD1 TGTGCCAGCAGCCCGGGACAGGGGTACGGCTACACCTTC CASSPGQGYGYTF
TRBJ2-1 TRBV6-1 - - TGTGCCAGCAGTGGGGGATTGTGGGGTAGCCGGGGTGAGCAGTTCTTC CASSGGLWGSRGEQFF
TRBJ2-2 TRBV5-4 - TRBD1 TGTGCCAGCTGGGACAGCGAACACCGGGGAGCTGTTTTT CASWDSEHRGAVF
TRBJ2-7 TRBV4-3 - TRBD1 TGCGCCAGCAGCCAAGAAGGGACAGGTACCTTCGAGCAGTACTTC CASSQEGTGTFEQYF
TRBJ2-5 TRBV29-1 - TRBD1 TGCAGCGTTGACACAGGGGGTAACCAAGAGACCCAGTACTTC CSVDTGGNQETQYF
TRBJ2-7 TRBV13 - TRBD2 TGTGCCAGCAGCTTAGGGACTAGCGGGGGCAGCTGGTACTTC CASSLGTSGGSWYF
TRBJ1-2 TRBV6-6 - - TGTGCCAGCACCAACGGGAATGGCTACACCTTC CASTNGNGYTF
TRBJ1-1 TRBV27 once - TGTGCCAGCAGTTTGTTAGGGGAGCGTACTGAAGCTTTCTTT CASSLLGERTEAFF
TRBJ2-1 TRBV5-4 - TRBD1 TGTGCCAGCAGCCTCACCGGGACAGGAATCAATGAGCAGTTCTTC CASSLTGTGINEQFF
TRBJ1-1 TRBV5-1 - - TGCGCCAGCAGCGTCGGATCGAACACTGAAGCTTTCTTT CASSVGSNTEAFF
TRBJ1-2 TRBV7-8 - - TGTGCCAGCAGCCCCTGGACCGGGGGTGGCTACACCTTC CASSPWTGGGYTF
TRBJ2-3 TRBV11-2 - - TGTGCCAGCAGCTTAACAGCTTCAGATACGCAGTATTTT CASSLTASDTQYF
TRBJ2-3 TRBV9 - - TGTGCCAGCAGCGTAGAGGGCGGGGGCAGTACAGATACGCAGTATTTT CASSVEGGGSTDTQYF
TRBJ2-2 TRBV9 - - TGTGCCAGCAGCCCTCCTTCGGCCGGGGAGCTGTTTTTT CASSPPSAGELFF
TRBJ2-3 TRBV5-6 - - TGTGCCAGCAGCTTGGAGGCGACCCGAATCACAGATACGCAGTATTTT CASSLEATRITDTQYF
TRBJ2-7 TRBV27 - - TGTGCCAGCAGTTTAGGCGGACCTCCCTACGAGCAGTACTTC CASSLGGPPYEQYF
TRBJ2-6 TRBV7-9 - - TGTGCCAGCAGCCCAGGACCCTCTGGGGCCAACGTCCTGACTTTC CASSPGPSGANVLTF
TRBJ1-1 TRBV10-3 - TRBD1 TGTGCCATCAGTGAACAGGGGAGGACTGAAGCTTTCTTT CAISEQGRTEAFF
TRBJ2-3 TRBV27 - - TGTGCCAGCAGTTTTCTGGGGGGACAAACAGGCACAGATACGCAGTATTTT CASSFLGGQTGTDTQYF
TRBJ2-3 TRBV11-2 - - TGTGCCAGCAGCCCGGGGCCGAGTGTCTCAGATACGCAGTATTTT CASSPGPSVSDTQYF
TRBJ1-5 TRBV2 - - TGTGCCAGCAGTTGGTCCCAGAACAATCAGCCCCAGCATTTT CASSWSQNNQPQHF
TRBJ2-1 TRBV5-1 - - TGCGCCAGCAGCTTGGACGCGGCGAGCTCCTACAATGAGCAGTTCTTC CASSLDAASSYNEQFF
TRBJ1-5 TRBV10-3 - TRBD1 TGTGCCATCAGTGAAGGGGGCCCGGGACAGGTTAGCAATCAGCCCCAGCATTTT CAISEGGPGQVSNQPQHF
TRBJ2-7 TRBV13 - TRBD2 TGTGCCAGCAGCCCAAGAGGGGCTAGCGGGGACGAGCAGTACTTC CASSPRGASGDEQYF
TRBJ1-6 TRBV7-9 - - TGTGCCAGCAGCTTAGCCGTCGACCGGAATTCACCCCTCCACTTT CASSLAVDRNSPLHF
TRBJ2-7 TRBV13 - - TGTGCCAGCAGCTCCCAGGGGTCCTACGAGCAGTACTTC CASSSQGSYEQYF
TRBJ2-7 TRBV29-1 - TRBD2 TGCAGCGTTGAAGGGACTAGCGGGAGCTACGAGCAGTACTTC CSVEGTSGSYEQYF
TRBJ1-5 TRBV27 - - TGTGCCACCAAATCGTGGGAGAGTAGCAATCAGCCCCAGCATTTT CATKSWESSNQPQHF
TRBJ1-1 TRBV23-1 - TRBD1 TGCGCCAGCAGTCCCCGGACAGGGAGAAGTGAGAACACTGAAGCTTTCTTT CASSPRTGRSENTEAFF
TRBJ1-2 TRBV5-1 - - TGCGCCAGCAGCCATTCACCGGGGGTTAACTATGGCTACACCTTC CASSHSPGVNYGYTF
TRBJ2-2 TRBV5-5 few - TGTGCCAGCAGTCGTTACACCGGGGAGCTGTTTTTT CASSRYTGELFF
TRBJ1-1 TRBV7-6 - TRBD1 TGTGCCAGCAGCGGGACCGGACAGGGAGGCACTGAAGCTTTCTTT CASSGTGQGGTEAFF
TRBJ2-7 TRBV5-6 - TRBD1 TGTGCCAGCAGCCCCGGAGGGCAGGGGGCGCAGATAAACGAGCAGTACTTC CASSPGGQGAQINEQYF
TRBJ1-1 TRBV19 once - TGTGCCAGTAGCACCGGGAACACTGAAGCTTTCTTT CASSTGNTEAFF
TRBJ2-2 TRBV2 - - TGTGCCAGCAGTCCGGGACCCGCGAACACCGGGGAGCTGTTTTTT CASSPGPANTGELFF
TRBJ2-3 TRBV10-3 - TRBD2 TGTGCCATCAGTGAAAGGTGGACTAGCGGGGGGCCCACCACAGATACGCAGTATTTT CAISERWTSGGPTTDTQYF
TRBJ2-3 TRBV6-6 - - TGTGCCAGCAGATGGGGGGATACGCAGTATTTT CASRWGDTQYF
TRBJ1-3 TRBV7-6 - - TGTGCCAGCAGCCCTCCCGGGGTTGGAAACACCATATATTTT CASSPPGVGNTIYF
TRBJ2-2 TRBV11-3 - TRBD2 TGTGCCAGCAGCTCCCCTCGTGGTAGCGGGGGCCCGAACACCGGGGAGCTGTTTTTT CASSSPRGSGGPNTGELFF
TRBJ2-7 TRBV4-2 - - TGTGCCAGCAGCCAAGGGACGGTGATCTACGAGCAGTACTTC CASSQGTVIYEQYF
TRBJ2-7 TRBV19 - - TGTGCCAGTAGTATTGATTCAGGGGCCCCGAGCTCCTACGAGCAGTACTTC CASSIDSGAPSSYEQYF
TRBJ2-3 TRBV4-1 - - TGCGCCAGCAGCCAAGTGCAGGGGAGCACAGATACGCAGTATTTT CASSQVQGSTDTQYF
TRBJ2-1 TRBV25-1 - - TGTGCCAGCAGTGAATCGTACGGGTACAATGAGCAGTTCTTC CASSESYGYNEQFF
TRBJ2-7 TRBV20-1 - TRBD1 TGCAGCACAGGGGCTGTCTACGAGCAGTACTTC CSTGAVYEQYF